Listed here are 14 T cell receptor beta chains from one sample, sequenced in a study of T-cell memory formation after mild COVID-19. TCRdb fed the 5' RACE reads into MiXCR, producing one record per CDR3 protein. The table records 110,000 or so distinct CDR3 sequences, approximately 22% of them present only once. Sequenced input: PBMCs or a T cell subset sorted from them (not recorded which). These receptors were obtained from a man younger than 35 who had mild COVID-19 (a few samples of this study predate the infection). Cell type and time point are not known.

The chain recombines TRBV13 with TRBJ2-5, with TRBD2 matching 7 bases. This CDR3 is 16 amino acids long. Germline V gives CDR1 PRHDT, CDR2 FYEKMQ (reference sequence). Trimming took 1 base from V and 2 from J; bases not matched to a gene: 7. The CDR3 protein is CASSLAERGVQETQYF. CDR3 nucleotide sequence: TGTGCCAGCAGCTTAGCTGAGCGGGGCGTACAAGAGACCCAGTACTTC. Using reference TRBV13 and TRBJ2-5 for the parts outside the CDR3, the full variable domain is AAGVIQSPRHLIKEKRETATLKCYPIPRHDTVYWYQQGPGQDPQFLISFYEKMQSDKGSIPDRFSAQQFSDYHSELNMSSLELGDSALYFCASSLAERGVQETQYFGPGTRLLVL.

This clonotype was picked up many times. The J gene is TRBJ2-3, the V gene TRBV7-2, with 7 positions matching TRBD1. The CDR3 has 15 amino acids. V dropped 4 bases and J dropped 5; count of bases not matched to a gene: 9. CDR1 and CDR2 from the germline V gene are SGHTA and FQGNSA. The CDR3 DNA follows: TGTGCCAGCAGCTCATCAGGGGGAATCGGAGATACGCAGTATTTT. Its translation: CASSSSGGIGDTQYF.

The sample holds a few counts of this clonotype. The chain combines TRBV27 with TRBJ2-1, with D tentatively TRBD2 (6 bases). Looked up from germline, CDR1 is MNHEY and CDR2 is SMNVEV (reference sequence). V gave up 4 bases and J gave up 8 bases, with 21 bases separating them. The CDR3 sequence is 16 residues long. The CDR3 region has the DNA TGTGCCAGCAGTTGGGGTAGAGGCGGAGGGCCCCATGAGCAGTTCTTC. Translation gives CASSWGRGGGPHEQFF.

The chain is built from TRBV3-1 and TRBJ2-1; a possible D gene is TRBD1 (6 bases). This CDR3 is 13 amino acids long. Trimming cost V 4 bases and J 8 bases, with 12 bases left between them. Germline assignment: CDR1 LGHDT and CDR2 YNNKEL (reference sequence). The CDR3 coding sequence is TGTGCCAGCAGCCCCCTACAGGGCCATGAGCAGTTCTTC. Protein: CASSPLQGHEQFF.

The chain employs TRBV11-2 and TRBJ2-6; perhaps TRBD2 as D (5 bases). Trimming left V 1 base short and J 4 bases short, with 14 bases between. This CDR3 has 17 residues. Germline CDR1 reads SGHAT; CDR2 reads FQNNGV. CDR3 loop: CASSLVPVRRGANVLTF. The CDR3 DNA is TGTGCCAGCAGCTTAGTTCCGGTCCGGAGGGGGGCCAACGTCCTGACTTTC. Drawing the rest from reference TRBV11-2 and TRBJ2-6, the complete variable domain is EAGVAQSPRYKIIEKRQSVAFWCNPISGHATLYWYQQILGQGPKLLIQFQNNGVVDDSQLPKDRFSAERLKGVDSTLKIQPAKLEDSAVYLCASSLVPVRRGANVLTFGAGSRLTVL.

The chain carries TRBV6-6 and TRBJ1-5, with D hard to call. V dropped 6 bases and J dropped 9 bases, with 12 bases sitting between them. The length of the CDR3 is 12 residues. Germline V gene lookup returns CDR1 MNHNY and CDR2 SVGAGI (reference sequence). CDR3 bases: TGTGCCAGCAGCAACCTTGTGGGGCCCCAGCATTTT. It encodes CASSNLVGPQHF.

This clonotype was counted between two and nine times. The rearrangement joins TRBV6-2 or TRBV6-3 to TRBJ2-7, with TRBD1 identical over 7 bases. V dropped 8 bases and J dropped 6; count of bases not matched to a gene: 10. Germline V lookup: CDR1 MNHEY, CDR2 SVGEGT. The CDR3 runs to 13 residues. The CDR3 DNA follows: TGTGCCAGCCGTAGGGGGCAGGTCTTCGAGCAGTACTTC. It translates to CASRRGQVFEQYF.

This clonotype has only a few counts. The CDR3 region is CASSPGRGSTYEQYF. The CDR3 bases are TGCGCCAGCAGCCCCGGACGCGGGAGTACCTACGAGCAGTACTTC. The chain employs TRBV4-3 and TRBJ2-7, with 7 bases lining up with TRBD2. Trimming cost V 4 bases and J 2 bases; bases outside gene matches: 8. Germline V CDR1 and CDR2: LGHNA, YSLEER. The length of the CDR3 is 15 residues.

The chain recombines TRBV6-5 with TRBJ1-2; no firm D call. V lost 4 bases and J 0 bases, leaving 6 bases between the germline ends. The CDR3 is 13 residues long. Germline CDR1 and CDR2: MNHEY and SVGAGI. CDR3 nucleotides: TGTGCCAGCAGTTTTTCGGCTAACTATGGCTACACCTTC. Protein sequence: CASSFSANYGYTF.

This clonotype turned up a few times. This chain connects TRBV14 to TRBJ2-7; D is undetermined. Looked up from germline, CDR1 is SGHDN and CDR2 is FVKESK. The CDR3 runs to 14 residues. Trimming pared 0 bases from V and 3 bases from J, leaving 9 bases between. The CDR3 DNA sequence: TGTGCCAGCAGCCAAGATTTAACAGTCTACGAGCAGTACTTC. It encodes CASSQDLTVYEQYF.

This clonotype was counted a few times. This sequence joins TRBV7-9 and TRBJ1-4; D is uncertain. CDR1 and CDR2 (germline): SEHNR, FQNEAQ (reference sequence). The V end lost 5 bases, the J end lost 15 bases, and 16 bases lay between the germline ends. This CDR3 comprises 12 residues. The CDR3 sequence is CASSPTIPRLFF. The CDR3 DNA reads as TGTGCCAGCAGCCCGACCATCCCACGTTTGTTTTTT.

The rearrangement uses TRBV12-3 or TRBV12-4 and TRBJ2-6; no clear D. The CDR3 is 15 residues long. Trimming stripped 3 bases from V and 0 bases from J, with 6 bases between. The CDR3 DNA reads TGTGCCAGCAGTTTGCCACTCTCTGGGGCCAACGTCCTGACTTTC. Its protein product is CASSLPLSGANVLTF.

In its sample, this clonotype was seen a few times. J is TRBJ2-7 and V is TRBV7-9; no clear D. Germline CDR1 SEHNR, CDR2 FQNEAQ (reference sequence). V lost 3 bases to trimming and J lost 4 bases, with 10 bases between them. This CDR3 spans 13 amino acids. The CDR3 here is CASSFVDNYEQYF. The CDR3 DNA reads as TGTGCCAGCAGCTTCGTAGACAATTACGAGCAGTACTTC.

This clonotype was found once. CDR3 nucleotides: TGTGCCAGCAGCGCAAGACTAGCGGGGGTTACCTACGAGCAGTACGTC. Translating gives CASSARLAGVTYEQYV. The rearrangement uses TRBV5-4 and TRBJ2-7; 12 bases fit TRBD2. This CDR3 contains 16 residues. Per germline, CDR1 SGHNT and CDR2 YYREEE (reference sequence). The V gene end was trimmed by 4 bases and the J gene end by 2 bases; junction bases not matched to a gene: 7.